A single sample gave rise to the 19 T cell receptor beta chains below, sequenced in a study of tumor and adjacent non-tumor tissue in lung cancer. Three rounds of nested PCR, following a modified ARM-PCR protocol, produced the TCRbeta library. TCRdb reprocessed the multiplex PCR reads via MiXCR and lists one record per CDR3 protein. The table shows fewer than 120,000 distinct CDR3 sequences, with 84% occurring only once. The template was RNA from unsorted bulk tissue. The specimen sequenced was lung tumor tissue. These TCRs come from a man between 65 and 85 years old with non-small cell lung cancer.

A remark on this clonotype: One junction end does not reproduce the germline sequence, and a read error may be involved. This chain uses TRBV10-1 with TRBJ1-2; possible D gene TRBD1, 6 bases. The CDR3 runs to 15 residues. Germline CDR1 and CDR2: WNHNN and SYGVQD (reference sequence). The CDR3 protein is CSSSESTGQPYGYSF. The CDR3 DNA is TGTTCCAGCAGTGAGTCGACAGGCCAACCCTATGGCTACTCCTTC.

In this sample, this clonotype turned up once. Possible read error: a much larger clone is one base away. The V gene is TRBV12-3 or TRBV12-4, the J gene TRBJ2-7, with a tentative D call TRBD2 (5 bases). V was pared by 7 bases and J by 2 bases, with 12 bases between. This CDR3 has 13 amino acids. The CDR3 protein is CASTWTGTYEQYF. The CDR3 nucleotides read TGTGCCAGCACCTGGACCGGGACCTACGAGCAGTACTTC.

About this clonotype itself: The junction and the germline gene differ at one end; a read error may be behind it. The V and J genes are TRBV6-1 and TRBJ1-6, with TRBD1 as a possible D gene (5 bases). The CDR3 runs 19 residues. From germline, CDR1 is MNHNS and CDR2 SASEGT. CDR3 bases: TGTGCCAGTAGTGAAGCAATGAGGGGAGTGGCCCAGAGTAATTCACCCCTCCACTTT. Translated, it gives CASSEAMRGVAQSNSPLHF.

This clonotype was seen a few times. The junction differs from germline at one of its ends, possibly a read error. The V gene is TRBV20-1, the J gene TRBJ2-7, with 8 bases fitting TRBD2. CDR1 is DFQATT and CDR2 is SNEGSKA in the germline V gene (reference sequence). This CDR3 is built from 19 residues. CDR3 coding DNA: TGCAGCGCTAGAGATTCCAGGTTTGCTAGCGGGTTAAAGATTTACGAGCAGTACTTC. The encoded protein is CSARDSRFASGLKIYEQYF.

Points on this clonotype: Relative to the germline gene, one junction end is altered; a read error may explain this. The rearrangement joins TRBV29-1 to TRBJ1-1, with a possible D match to TRBD1 (6 bases). The CDR3 length is 14 residues. Germline loops: CDR1 SQVTM, CDR2 ANQGSEA. The CDR3 loop is CNVFGQRTKTGAFF. CDR3 coding DNA: TGCAACGTCTTCGGACAGAGAACTAAAACTGGAGCTTTCTTT.

Remarks on this clonotype: A read error may produce the germline difference seen at one junction end. This chain connects TRBV29-1 to TRBJ2-5; possibly TRBD1 or TRBD2 for D (5 bases each). Germline V CDR1 and CDR2: SQVTM, ANQGSEA. The CDR3 is 12 residues long. Here the CDR3 DNA reads TGCAGCCTTGAAGTAAGGGGAGAGGCCCAGTACTTC. It specifies CSLEVRGEAQYF.

This clonotype was counted only a few times. One end of the junction does not line up with germline, which may come from a read error. The chain joins TRBV28 to TRBJ2-3, with TRBD2 matching over 8 bases. This CDR3 comprises 16 residues. In germline, CDR1 is MDHEN, CDR2 SYDVKM. The CDR3 DNA reads as TGTCCCAGCAGTGATACGGGACTAGGGGCGAGGGGCACGCAGTATTTT. Amino acid sequence: CPSSDTGLGARGTQYF. Complete variable domain (other parts from reference TRBV28 and TRBJ2-3): DVKVTQSSRYLVKRTGEKVFLECVQDMDHENMFWYRQDPGLGLRLIYFSYDVKMKEKGDIPEGYSVSREKKERFSLILESASTNQTSMYLCPSSDTGLGARGTQYFGPGTRLTVL.

The sample holds one count of this clonotype. Compared with germline, one end of the junction differs, possibly owing to a read error. The chain employs TRBV6-6 and TRBJ1-1, with 8 nucleotides matching TRBD1. Per the germline V gene, CDR1 is MNHNY and CDR2 is SVGAGI (reference sequence). This CDR3 spans 15 amino acids. Written as DNA, the CDR3 is TGTACCAGCACGAACAGGGGGTTTATGAACACTGAAGCTCTCTTT. This codes for CTSTNRGFMNTEALF.

Details on this clonotype: The junction and the germline gene differ at one end; a read error may be behind it. The chain has TRBV6-5 and TRBJ1-3, with D uncertain. CDR3 length equals 13 residues. CDR1 is MNHEY, CDR2 SVGAGI, per germline. This CDR3 reads CARRLDSGNTMYF. CDR3 nucleotide sequence: TGTGCCAGGAGACTGGACTCTGGAAACACCATGTATTTT.

Regarding this clonotype: Just one base apart from a much larger clone, this may be a read error. V usage is TRBV25-1 and J usage is TRBJ2-5; D ambiguous. The germline V and J ends were trimmed by 9 bases and 5 bases, with 19 bases remaining between them. The CDR3 length is 14 residues. The germline V gene has CDR1 MGHDK and CDR2 SYGVNS. The CDR3 protein is CARSPAGLSETQYF. The CDR3 DNA follows: TGTGCCAGAAGCCCGGCAGGTTTAAGTGAGACCCAGTACTTC.

Comments on this clonotype: Given the absence of the conserved phenylalanine or tryptophan at the CDR3 end, a read error is likely. It is unclear where the CDR3 begins or ends on the DNA, so no DNA is shown, and the CDR3 is as TCRdb lists it. The J gene is TRBJ1-2, the V gene TRBV29-1. The germline gives CDR1 SQVTM, CDR2 ANQGSEA. The CDR3 contains 13 residues when both ends are counted. CDR3 loop: CSDLQTGVYDYTC.

As to this clonotype: At one end the junction does not follow the germline gene, possibly because of a read error. This rearrangement joins TRBV6-1 to TRBJ2-1, with 7 bases lining up with TRBD1. Germline lookup yields CDR1 MNHNS and CDR2 SASEGT. The length of the CDR3 is 15 residues. CDR3 amino acids: CASSDPGAGGVEQFF. For the CDR3, the DNA is TGTGCCAGCAGCGATCCCGGGGCAGGGGGAGTTGAGCAATTCTTC.

The CDR3: CASLPPGQSYEQYV. The CDR3 nucleotides read TGTGCCAGCCTACCTCCGGGACAGAGTTACGAGCAGTACGTC. The V gene is TRBV11-1, the J gene TRBJ2-7; 7 bases align to TRBD1. CDR3 length equals 14 residues. V lost 8 bases to trimming and J lost 4 bases; unmatched junction nucleotides: 11. Germline V CDR1 and CDR2: SGHAT, FQDESV (reference sequence).

CDR3 bases: TGTGCCAGCAGTTACGGCGACAACGAGCAGTACTTC. Its translation: CASSYGDNEQYF. The rearrangement joins TRBV28 to TRBJ2-7; D is ambiguous. Germline V CDR1 and CDR2: MDHEN, SYDVKM. The V end was cut by 4 bases, the J end by 5 bases, with 9 bases between. This CDR3 region has 12 residues.

Points on this clonotype: This CDR3 fails to terminate in the conserved phenylalanine or tryptophan, so it likely reflects a read error. It is unclear where the CDR3 begins or ends on the DNA, so no DNA is shown, and the CDR3 is as TCRdb lists it. The rearrangement joins TRBV11-2 to TRBJ1-1; TRBD1, the table's D call, was not compared with the DNA. The CDR3 is 14 amino acids long, termini counted. Germline lookup yields CDR1 SGHAT and CDR2 FQNNGV. The CDR3 is CASSFGGGRTEAFV.

As concerns this clonotype: Since a much larger clone is just one base distant, this may be a read error. This chain connects TRBV5-1 to TRBJ1-2; 9 bases are shared with TRBD1. This CDR3 has 14 residues. Germline V gene lookup returns CDR1 SGHRS and CDR2 YFSETQ. Written as DNA, the CDR3 is TGCGCCGGCAGCTTGGGACAGGGCGACTATGGCTACACCTTC. Its translation: CAGSLGQGDYGYTF.

Remarks on this clonotype: Here the CDR3 omits its conserved ending phenylalanine or tryptophan, so a read error is the likely source. The J gene is TRBJ2-7, the V gene TRBV4-1; 9 nucleotides agree with TRBD2. Germline-derived CDR1 and CDR2 are MGHRA and YSYEKL. Germline trimming cut 6 bases from V and 5 bases from J; bases unmatched to any gene: 14. CDR3 size: 16 residues. The CDR3 sequence: CASSRTLAGEGDEQYI. In DNA form, the CDR3 reads TGCGCCAGCAGTCGGACATTAGCGGGAGAGGGGGACGAGCAGTACATC.

This chain joins TRBV28 and TRBJ2-6, with D possibly called TRBD1 or TRBD2 (5 bases each). The CDR3 totals 18 residues. Germline V gives CDR1 MDHEN, CDR2 SYDVKM. The V end was cut by 9 bases, the J end by 0 bases, with 21 bases between. The CDR3 coding sequence is TGTGCCAGTAGCGTCCCCCAACAGACAGCCTCTGGGGCCAACGTCCTGACTTTC. Translation gives CASSVPQQTASGANVLTF.

The chain couples TRBV2 to TRBJ1-5, with a possible D match to TRBD1 (5 bases). CDR3 size: 15 residues. V was shortened by 4 bases and J by 5 bases, with 15 bases between the two germline ends. Germline V gene lookup returns CDR1 SNHLY and CDR2 FYNNEI. The CDR3 coding sequence is TGTGCCAGCAGTGTGAGGGGCATTCAGTATCAGCCCCAGCATTTT. This gives the protein CASSVRGIQYQPQHF.